A selection of T cell receptor beta chains follows, all from one sample in a study of blood T cell repertoires in COVID-19. Using immunoSEQ multiplex PCR, the repertoire was profiled, and TCRdb retains in-frame clones only, with some absent. The repertoire holds more than 60,000 clones, 85% to 90% seen once, with 3.5% to 5.5% in the top ten. Sequences were obtained from peripheral blood. All receptors come from a man aged 45-65 years with active COVID-19. Both conserved end residues are trimmed from each CDR3. A D gene is named only where the DNA matches it firmly. A row's size may be missing; if present it is once, few, many or a size class.

TRBJ2-5 | TRBD1 | NA | TRBV7-2 | ASSFQSGQETQY
TRBJ2-3 | NA | NA | TRBV7-9 | ASSRIQGSTDTQY
TRBJ1-5 | TRBD1 | NA | TRBV28 | ASRRTGNNQPQH
TRBJ2-1 | TRBD1 | few | TRBV7-9 | ASSRGTGGANSYNEQF
TRBJ1-6 | TRBD1 | few | TRBV19 | ASSTSTQGAGPLH
TRBJ2-7 | TRBD2 | NA | TRBV27 | ASSRAGGSSYEQY
TRBJ2-2 | NA | NA | TRBV6-5 | ATQTGWNTGELF
TRBJ1-1 | NA | once | TRBV6-5 | ASSRVARNTEAF
TRBJ2-7 | NA | NA | TRBV19 | ASSMGSFWETRGYEQY
TRBJ2-2 | NA | few | TRBV6-2/TRBV6-3 | ASSYERVHTGELF
TRBJ2-7 | NA | NA | TRBV4-2 | ASSQVATGSYEQY
TRBJ1-2 | NA | few | TRBV4-1 | ASSQEGQVRYGYT
TRBJ2-6 | NA | NA | TRBV27 | ASRGWRDSGANVLT
TRBJ2-7 | TRBD1 | NA | TRBV7-2 | ASSIDRALHYEQY
TRBJ2-3 | NA | NA | TRBV7-9 | ASRQLGTSTDTQY
TRBJ2-1 | TRBD2 | NA | TRBV7-2 | ASSQTSGSQSYEQF
TRBJ1-3 | NA | once | TRBV6-5 | ASSYGFPSSGNTIY
TRBJ2-2 | NA | once | TRBV11-2 | ASSFLRGGGELF
TRBJ2-7 | NA | NA | TRBV18 | ASSKAGGLTYEQY
TRBJ1-3 | NA | once | TRBV6-5 | ASSQSQGTGNTIY
TRBJ2-3 | TRBD2 | once | TRBV5-1 | ASSSNGEGDTQY
TRBJ1-5 | NA | NA | TRBV18 | ASSPRQDSNQPQH
TRBJ1-3 | TRBD1 | NA | TRBV10-2 | ASTGTVSGNTIY